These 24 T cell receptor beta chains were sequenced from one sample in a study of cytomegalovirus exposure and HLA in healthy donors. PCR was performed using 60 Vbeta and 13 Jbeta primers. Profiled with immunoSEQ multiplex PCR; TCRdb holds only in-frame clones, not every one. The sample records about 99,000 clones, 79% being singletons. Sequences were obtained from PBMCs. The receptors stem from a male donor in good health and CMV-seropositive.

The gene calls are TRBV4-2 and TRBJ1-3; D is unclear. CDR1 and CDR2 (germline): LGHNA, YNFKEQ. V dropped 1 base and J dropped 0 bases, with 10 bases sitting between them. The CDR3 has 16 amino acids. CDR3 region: CASSQAAGYSGNTIYF. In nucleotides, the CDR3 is TGTGCCAGCAGCCAAGCAGCAGGCTACTCTGGAAACACCATATATTTT.

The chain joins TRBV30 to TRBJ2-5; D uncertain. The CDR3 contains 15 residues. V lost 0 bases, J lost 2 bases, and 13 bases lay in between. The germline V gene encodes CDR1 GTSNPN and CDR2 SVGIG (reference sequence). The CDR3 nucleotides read TGTGCCTGGAGTGTACTACGTCTGATACAAGAGACCCAGTACTTC. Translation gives CAWSVLRLIQETQYF.

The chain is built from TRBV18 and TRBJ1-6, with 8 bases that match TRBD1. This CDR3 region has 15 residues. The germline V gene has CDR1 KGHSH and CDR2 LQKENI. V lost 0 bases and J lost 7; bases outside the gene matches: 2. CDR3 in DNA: TGTGCCAGCTCACCACCACGGACAGGGAATTCACCCCTCCACTTT. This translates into CASSPPRTGNSPLHF.

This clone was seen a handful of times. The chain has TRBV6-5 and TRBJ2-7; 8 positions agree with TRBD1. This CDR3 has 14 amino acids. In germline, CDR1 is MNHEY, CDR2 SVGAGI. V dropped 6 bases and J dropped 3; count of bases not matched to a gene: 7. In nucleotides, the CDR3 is TGTGCCAGCAGCTACGGGACAGGCGGCTACGAGCAGTACTTC. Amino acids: CASSYGTGGYEQYF.

CDR3 in DNA: TGTGCCAGCAGCCTCTCAGGGGATGATGGCTACACCTTC. Translating gives CASSLSGDDGYTF. The V call is TRBV7-2, the J call TRBJ1-2; the D gene is possibly TRBD1 (6 bases). Trimming took off 5 bases at V and 6 bases at J, with 13 bases between the two ends. The CDR3 totals 13 residues. Germline assignment: CDR1 SGHTA and CDR2 FQGNSA.

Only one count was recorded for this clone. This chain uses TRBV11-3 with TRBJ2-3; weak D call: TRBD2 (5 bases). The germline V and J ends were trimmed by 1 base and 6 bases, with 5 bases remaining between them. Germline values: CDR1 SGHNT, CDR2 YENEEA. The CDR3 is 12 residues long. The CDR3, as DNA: TGTGCCAGCAGCTTAGGGGAGGATACGCAGTATTTT. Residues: CASSLGEDTQYF.

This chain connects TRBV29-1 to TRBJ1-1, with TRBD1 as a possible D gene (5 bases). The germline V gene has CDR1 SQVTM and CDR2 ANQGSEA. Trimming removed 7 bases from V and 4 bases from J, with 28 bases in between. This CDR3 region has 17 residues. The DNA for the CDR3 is TGCAGCGCCCGGGGTCCCTCACCGGGACTGAACTTCACTGAAGCTTTCTTT. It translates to CSARGPSPGLNFTEAFF.

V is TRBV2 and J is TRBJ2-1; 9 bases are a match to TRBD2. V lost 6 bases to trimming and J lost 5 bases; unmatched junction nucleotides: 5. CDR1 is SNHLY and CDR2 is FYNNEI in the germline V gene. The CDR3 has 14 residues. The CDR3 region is CASRRTSADNEQFF. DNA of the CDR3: TGTGCCAGCAGGAGGACTAGCGCTGACAATGAGCAGTTCTTC.

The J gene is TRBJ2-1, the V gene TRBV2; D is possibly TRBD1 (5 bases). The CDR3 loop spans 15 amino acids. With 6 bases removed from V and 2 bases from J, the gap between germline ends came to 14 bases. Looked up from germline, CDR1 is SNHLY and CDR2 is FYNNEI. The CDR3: CASSRERETYNEQFF. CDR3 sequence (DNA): TGTGCCAGCAGCAGGGAACGTGAGACCTACAATGAGCAGTTCTTC.

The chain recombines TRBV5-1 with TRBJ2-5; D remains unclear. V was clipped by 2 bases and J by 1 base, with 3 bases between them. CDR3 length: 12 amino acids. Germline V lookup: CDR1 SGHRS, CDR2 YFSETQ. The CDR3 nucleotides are TGCGCCAGCAGCTTCTCCCAAGAGACCCAGTACTTC. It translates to CASSFSQETQYF.

The CDR3 region is CASSVATGINQPQHF. The DNA of the CDR3 is TGTGCCAGCAGCGTAGCGACAGGGATTAATCAGCCCCAGCATTTT. This chain joins TRBV9 and TRBJ1-5; 7 bases fit TRBD1. The CDR3 has 15 amino acids. The trim removed 0 bases at V and 4 bases at J, leaving 4 bases unmatched. The germline gives CDR1 SGDLS, CDR2 YYNGEE.

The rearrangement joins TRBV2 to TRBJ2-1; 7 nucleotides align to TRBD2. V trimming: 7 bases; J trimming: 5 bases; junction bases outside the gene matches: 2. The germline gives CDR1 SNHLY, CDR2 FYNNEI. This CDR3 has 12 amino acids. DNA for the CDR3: TGTGCCAGCAAGGGAGGGAACAATGAGCAGTTCTTC. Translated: CASKGGNNEQFF.

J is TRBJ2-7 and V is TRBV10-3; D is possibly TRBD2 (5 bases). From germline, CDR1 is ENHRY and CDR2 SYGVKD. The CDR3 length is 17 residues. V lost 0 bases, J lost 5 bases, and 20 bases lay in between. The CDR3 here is CAISESPVRQGGDEQYF. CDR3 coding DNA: TGTGCCATCAGTGAGTCTCCCGTTAGACAAGGAGGAGACGAGCAGTACTTC.

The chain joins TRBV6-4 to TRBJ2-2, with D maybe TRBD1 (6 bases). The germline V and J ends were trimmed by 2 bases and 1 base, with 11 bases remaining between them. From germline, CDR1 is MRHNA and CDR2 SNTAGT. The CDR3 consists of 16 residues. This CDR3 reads CASSDMGRGNTGELFF. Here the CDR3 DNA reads TGTGCCAGCAGTGACATGGGCAGGGGGAACACCGGGGAGCTGTTTTTT.

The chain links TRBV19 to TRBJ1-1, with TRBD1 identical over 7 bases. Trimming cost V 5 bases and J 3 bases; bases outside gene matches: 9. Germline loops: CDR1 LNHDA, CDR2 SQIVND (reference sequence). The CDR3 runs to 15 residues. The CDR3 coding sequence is TGTGCCAGTAGTTTTTCAACCGACAGGGACACTGAAGCTTTCTTT. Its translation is CASSFSTDRDTEAFF. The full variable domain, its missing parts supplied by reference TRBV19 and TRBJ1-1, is DGGITQSPKYLFRKEGQNVTLSCEQNLNHDAMYWYRQDPGQGLRLIYYSQIVNDFQKGDIAEGYSVSREKKESFPLTVTSAQKNPTAFYLCASSFSTDRDTEAFFGQGTRLTVV.

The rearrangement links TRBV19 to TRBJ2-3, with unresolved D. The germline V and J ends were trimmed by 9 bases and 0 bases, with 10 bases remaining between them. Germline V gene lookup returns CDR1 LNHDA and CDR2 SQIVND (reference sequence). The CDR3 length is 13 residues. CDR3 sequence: CASATGSTDTQYF. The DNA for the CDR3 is TGTGCCAGCGCCACCGGTAGCACAGATACGCAGTATTTT.

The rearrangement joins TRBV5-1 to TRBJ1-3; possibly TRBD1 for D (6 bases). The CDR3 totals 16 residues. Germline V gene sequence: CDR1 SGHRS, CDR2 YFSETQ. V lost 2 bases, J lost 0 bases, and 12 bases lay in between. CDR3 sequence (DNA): TGCGCCAGCAGCTTTATGGACAGCAGCTCTGGAAACACCATATATTTT. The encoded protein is CASSFMDSSSGNTIYF.

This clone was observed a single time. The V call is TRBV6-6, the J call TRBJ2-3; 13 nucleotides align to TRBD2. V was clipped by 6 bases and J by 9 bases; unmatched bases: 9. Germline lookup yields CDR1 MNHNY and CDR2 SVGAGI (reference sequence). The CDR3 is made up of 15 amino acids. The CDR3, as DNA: TGTGCCAGCAGACCCGGACTAGCGGGGGAGCGGACGCAGTATTTT. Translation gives CASRPGLAGERTQYF.

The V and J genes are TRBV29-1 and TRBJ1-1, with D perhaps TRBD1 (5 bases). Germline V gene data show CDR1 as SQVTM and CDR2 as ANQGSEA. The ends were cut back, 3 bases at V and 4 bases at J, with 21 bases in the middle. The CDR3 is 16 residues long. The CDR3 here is CSVDTRDGGKGTEAFF. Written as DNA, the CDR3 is TGCAGCGTTGACACCAGGGACGGGGGGAAAGGCACTGAAGCTTTCTTT. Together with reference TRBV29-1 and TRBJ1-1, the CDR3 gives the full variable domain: SAVISQKPSRDICQRGTSLTIQCQVDSQVTMMFWYRQQPGQSLTLIATANQGSEATYESGFVIDKFPISRPNLTFSTLTVSNMSPEDSSIYLCSVDTRDGGKGTEAFFGQGTRLTVV.

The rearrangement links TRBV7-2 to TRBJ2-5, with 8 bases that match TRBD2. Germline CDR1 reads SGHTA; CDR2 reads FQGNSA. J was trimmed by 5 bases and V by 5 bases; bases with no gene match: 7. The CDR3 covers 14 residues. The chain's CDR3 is CASSAGTRAETQYF. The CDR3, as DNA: TGTGCCAGCAGCGCCGGGACTAGAGCGGAGACCCAGTACTTC.

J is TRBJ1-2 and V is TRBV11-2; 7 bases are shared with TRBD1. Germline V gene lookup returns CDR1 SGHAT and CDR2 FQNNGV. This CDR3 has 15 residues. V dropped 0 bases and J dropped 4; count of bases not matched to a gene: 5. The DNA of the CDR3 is TGTGCCAGCAGCTTAGAGGACCGGGACAGCTATGGCTACACCTTC. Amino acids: CASSLEDRDSYGYTF.

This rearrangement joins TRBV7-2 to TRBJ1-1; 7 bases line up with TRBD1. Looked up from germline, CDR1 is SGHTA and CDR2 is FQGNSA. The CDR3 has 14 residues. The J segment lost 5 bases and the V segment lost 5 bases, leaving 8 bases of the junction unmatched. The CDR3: CASSQGQLQTEAFF. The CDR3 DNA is TGTGCCAGCAGCCAGGGACAGCTTCAGACTGAAGCTTTCTTT.

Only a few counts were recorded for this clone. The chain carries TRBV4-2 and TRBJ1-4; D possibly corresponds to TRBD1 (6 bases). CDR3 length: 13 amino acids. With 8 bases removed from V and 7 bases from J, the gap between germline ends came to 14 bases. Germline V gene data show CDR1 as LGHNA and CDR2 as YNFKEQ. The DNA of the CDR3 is TGTGCCAGCTCGACAGGTGAGGCTGAAAAACTGTTTTTT. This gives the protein CASSTGEAEKLFF.

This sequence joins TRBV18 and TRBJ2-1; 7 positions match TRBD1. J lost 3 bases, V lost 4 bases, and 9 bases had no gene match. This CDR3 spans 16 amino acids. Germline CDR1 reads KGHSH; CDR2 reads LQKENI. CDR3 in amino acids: CASSRVTGAGYNEQFF. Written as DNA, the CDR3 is TGTGCCAGCTCACGGGTCACAGGGGCAGGCTACAATGAGCAGTTCTTC.